A single sample is the source of the 10 T cell receptor beta chains below, sequenced in a study of cytomegalovirus exposure and HLA in healthy donors. Vbeta (60) and Jbeta (13) primers were used in the PCR. Sequenced by immunoSEQ multiplex PCR; TCRdb stores in-frame clones only, minus some. This sample carries about 170,000 clones, roughly 80% of them seen once, and the ten largest clones take roughly 2.3%. The sample taken for sequencing was PBMCs. These receptors all come from a male donor in good health and CMV-seronegative.

The chain links TRBV7-2 to TRBJ1-1, with 8 bases aligning to TRBD1. The V gene end was trimmed by 4 bases and the J gene end by 0 bases; junction bases not matched to a gene: 4. CDR1 is SGHTA, CDR2 FQGNSA, per germline. The CDR3 consists of 15 residues. CDR3 nucleotide sequence: TGTGCCAGCAGCTATCGGACAGGGCTGAACACTGAAGCTTTCTTT. This translates into CASSYRTGLNTEAFF.

The V call is TRBV29-1, the J call TRBJ1-5; a possible D gene is TRBD1 (5 bases). In germline, CDR1 is SQVTM, CDR2 ANQGSEA. CDR3 length equals 15 residues. Trimming removed 7 bases from V and 3 bases from J, with 19 bases in between. This CDR3 is CSATLDTGNNQPQHF. The CDR3 DNA reads as TGCAGCGCCACCTTGGACACCGGTAACAATCAGCCCCAGCATTTT.

This chain links TRBV6-5 with TRBJ2-1; 8 bases are shared with TRBD1. This CDR3 is 15 amino acids long. CDR1 is MNHEY and CDR2 is SVGAGI in the germline V gene. V was pared by 6 bases and J by 6 bases, with 10 bases of the junction left unmatched. The CDR3 region is CASRTDRGGGNEQFF. For the CDR3, the DNA is TGTGCCAGCAGAACCGACAGGGGAGGTGGCAATGAGCAGTTCTTC.

The table lists this clone with a count of one. The chain is built from TRBV28 and TRBJ2-1; D may be TRBD1 (5 bases). Trimming stripped 6 bases from V and 0 bases from J, with 12 bases between. The germline V gene encodes CDR1 MDHEN and CDR2 SYDVKM. The CDR3 length is 15 residues. The CDR3: CASSETVSSYNEQFF. The CDR3 DNA reads TGTGCCAGCAGCGAGACAGTGAGCTCCTACAATGAGCAGTTCTTC.

The CDR3, as DNA: TGTGCCAGCGGCCGGGACAGAAGGGGAGGCGCGAACACCGGGGAGCTGTTTTTT. Translation gives CASGRDRRGGANTGELFF. This chain links TRBV19 with TRBJ2-2; tentatively, D is TRBD1 (7 bases). CDR3 length: 18 residues. V lost 9 bases to trimming and J lost 0 bases, with 23 bases between them. CDR1 is LNHDA and CDR2 is SQIVND in the germline V gene (reference sequence).

The chain couples TRBV27 to TRBJ2-3; 9 bases agree with TRBD2. This CDR3 spans 15 amino acids. V was clipped by 3 bases and J by 2 bases; unmatched bases: 3. Per the germline V gene, CDR1 is MNHEY and CDR2 is SMNVEV (reference sequence). CDR3: CASSFQRGDTDTQYF. For the CDR3, the DNA is TGTGCCAGCAGTTTTCAGCGGGGGGACACAGATACGCAGTATTTT.

This clone was counted only a few times. V and J are TRBV5-7 and TRBJ2-2; perhaps TRBD1 as D (5 bases). TRBV5-7 is marked as an open reading frame, function uncertain. V lost 4 bases to trimming and J lost 7 bases, with 14 bases between them. CDR3 length: 14 amino acids. The CDR3 here is CASSRRQNGGELFF. Here the CDR3 DNA reads TGTGCCAGCAGCAGGCGACAGAACGGCGGGGAGCTGTTTTTT.

This rearrangement joins TRBV5-5 to TRBJ1-1, with D maybe TRBD1 (6 bases). This CDR3 spans 12 amino acids. Trimming took 0 bases from V and 11 from J, leaving 11 bases between them. Germline V gene sequence: CDR1 SGHKS, CDR2 YYEKEE (reference sequence). CDR3 protein: CASSLEQGRAFF. The CDR3 region has the DNA TGTGCCAGCAGCTTGGAACAGGGCCGGGCTTTCTTT. Filled out from reference TRBV5-5 and TRBJ1-1, the complete variable domain reads DAGVTQSPTHLIKTRGQQVTLRCSPISGHKSVSWYQQVLGQGPQFIFQYYEKEERGRGNFPDRFSARQFPNYSSELNVNALLLGDSALYLCASSLEQGRAFFGQGTRLTVV.

The chain employs TRBV23-1 and TRBJ1-2, with 8 bases fitting TRBD1. TRBV23-1 is an ORF for which the function is uncertain. V gave up 0 bases and J gave up 7 bases; unmatched junction bases: 10. There are 16 residues in the CDR3. Written as DNA, the CDR3 is TGCGCCAGCAGTCAATCAAATTGGGGACAGGCCTTTGGCTACACCTTC. The encoded protein is CASSQSNWGQAFGYTF.

The genes are TRBV19 and TRBJ2-1, with D possibly matching TRBD1 (6 bases). V lost 1 base to trimming and J lost 6 bases, with 10 bases between them. Germline V gives CDR1 LNHDA, CDR2 SQIVND (reference sequence). This CDR3 has 14 residues. The CDR3 region is CASSIGRGINEQFF. Here the CDR3 DNA reads TGTGCCAGTAGTATAGGCAGGGGTATCAATGAGCAGTTCTTC.